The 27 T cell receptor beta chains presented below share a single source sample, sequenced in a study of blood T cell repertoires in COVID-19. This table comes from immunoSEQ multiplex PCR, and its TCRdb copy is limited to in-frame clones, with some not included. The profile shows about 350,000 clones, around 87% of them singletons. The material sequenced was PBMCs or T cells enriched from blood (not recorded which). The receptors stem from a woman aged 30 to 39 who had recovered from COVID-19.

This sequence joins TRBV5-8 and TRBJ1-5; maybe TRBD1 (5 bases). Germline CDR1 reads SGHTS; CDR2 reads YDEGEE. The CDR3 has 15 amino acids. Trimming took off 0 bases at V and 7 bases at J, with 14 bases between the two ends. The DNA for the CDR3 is TGTGCCAGCAGCTTGGGACCTGGGGGGAGGCAGCCCCAGCATTTT. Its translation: CASSLGPGGRQPQHF.

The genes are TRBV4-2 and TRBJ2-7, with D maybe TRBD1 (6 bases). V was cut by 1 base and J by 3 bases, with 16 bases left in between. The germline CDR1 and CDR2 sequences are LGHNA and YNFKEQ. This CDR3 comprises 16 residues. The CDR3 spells CASSQGTDSLGYEQYF. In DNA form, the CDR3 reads TGTGCCAGCAGCCAAGGGACGGACAGCTTAGGCTACGAGCAGTACTTC.

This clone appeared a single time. The CDR3 DNA is TGTGCAAGTCGTGACCTCCGGGACAGGGGCTATGGCTACACCTTC. It is translated as CASRDLRDRGYGYTF. The chain employs TRBV12-2 and TRBJ1-2; the DNA was not compared with TRBD1, the D call given in the table. TRBV12-2 constitutes a pseudogene. This CDR3 is built from 15 residues.

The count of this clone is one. CDR3 bases: TGTGCCAGCAGCAAAAACCGACAGGGGTGTCCCTACGAGCAGTACTTC. It codes for CASSKNRQGCPYEQYF. The rearrangement links TRBV21-1 to TRBJ2-7; the DNA was not used to check the table's D call, TRBD1. TRBV21-1 is described as a pseudogene. The CDR3 loop spans 16 amino acids.

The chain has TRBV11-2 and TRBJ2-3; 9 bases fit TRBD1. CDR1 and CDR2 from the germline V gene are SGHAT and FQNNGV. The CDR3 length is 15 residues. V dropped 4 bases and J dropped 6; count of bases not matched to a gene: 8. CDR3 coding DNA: TGTGCCAGCAGCTCCTGGGACAGGGTGAGGGATACGCAGTATTTT. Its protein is CASSSWDRVRDTQYF.

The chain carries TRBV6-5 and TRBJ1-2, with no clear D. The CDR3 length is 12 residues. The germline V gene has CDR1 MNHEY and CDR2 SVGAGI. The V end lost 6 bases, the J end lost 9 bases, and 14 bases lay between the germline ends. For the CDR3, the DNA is TGTGCCAGCAGCAACCGAGAGGGTAGCTACACCTTC. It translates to CASSNREGSYTF.

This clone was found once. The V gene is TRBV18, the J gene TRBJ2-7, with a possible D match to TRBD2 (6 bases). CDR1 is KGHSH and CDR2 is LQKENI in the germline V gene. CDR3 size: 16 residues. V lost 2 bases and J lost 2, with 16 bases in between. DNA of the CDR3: TGTGCCAGCTCACCAATAGCTGTGGGCGGGACCTACGAGCAGTACTTC. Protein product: CASSPIAVGGTYEQYF.

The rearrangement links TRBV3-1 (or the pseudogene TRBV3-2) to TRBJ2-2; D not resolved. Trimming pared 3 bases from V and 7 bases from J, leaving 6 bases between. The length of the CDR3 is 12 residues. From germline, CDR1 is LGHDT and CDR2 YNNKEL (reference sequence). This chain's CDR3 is CASSHESGELFF. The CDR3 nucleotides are TGTGCCAGCAGCCACGAGAGCGGGGAGCTGTTTTTT.

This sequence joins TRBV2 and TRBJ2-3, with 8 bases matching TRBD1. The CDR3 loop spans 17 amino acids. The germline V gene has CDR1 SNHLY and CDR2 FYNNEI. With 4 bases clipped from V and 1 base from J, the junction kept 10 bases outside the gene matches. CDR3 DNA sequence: TGTGCCAGCAGTGTACGGCTGACAGGGGCGGGCACAGATACGCAGTATTTT. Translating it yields CASSVRLTGAGTDTQYF.

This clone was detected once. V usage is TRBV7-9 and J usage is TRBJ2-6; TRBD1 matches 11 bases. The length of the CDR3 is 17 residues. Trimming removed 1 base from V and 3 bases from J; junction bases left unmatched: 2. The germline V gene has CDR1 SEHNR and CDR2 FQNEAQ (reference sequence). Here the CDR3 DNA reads TGTGCCAGCAGCTTAGGGACAGGGGGCAGTGGGGCCAACGTCCTGACTTTC. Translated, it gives CASSLGTGGSGANVLTF.

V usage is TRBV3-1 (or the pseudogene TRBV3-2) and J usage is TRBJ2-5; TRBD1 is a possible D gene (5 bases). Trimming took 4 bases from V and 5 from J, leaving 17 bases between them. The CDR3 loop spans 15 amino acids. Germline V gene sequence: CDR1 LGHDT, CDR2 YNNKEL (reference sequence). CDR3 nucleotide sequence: TGTGCCAGCAGCCCCCAAGGGGTTGGGGTGGAGACCCAGTACTTC. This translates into CASSPQGVGVETQYF.

The CDR3 region is CASISAGVNTEAFF. Here the CDR3 DNA reads TGTGCCAGCATCTCAGCCGGGGTGAACACTGAAGCTTTCTTT. The chain couples TRBV6-5 to TRBJ1-1; D gene unclear. The CDR3 loop spans 14 amino acids. Germline V gene sequence: CDR1 MNHEY, CDR2 SVGAGI. V was shortened by 7 bases and J by 0 bases, with 12 bases between the two germline ends.

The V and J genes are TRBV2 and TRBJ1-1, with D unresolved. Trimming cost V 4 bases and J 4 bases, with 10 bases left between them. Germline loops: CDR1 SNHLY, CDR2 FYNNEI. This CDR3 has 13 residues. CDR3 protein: CASSVGWSTEAFF. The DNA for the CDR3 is TGTGCCAGCAGTGTCGGGTGGTCCACTGAAGCTTTCTTT.

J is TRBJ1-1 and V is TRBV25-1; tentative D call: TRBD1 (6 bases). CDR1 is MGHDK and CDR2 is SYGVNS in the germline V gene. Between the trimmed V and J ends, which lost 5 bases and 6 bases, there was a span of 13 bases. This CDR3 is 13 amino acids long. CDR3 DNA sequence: TGTGCCAGCAGTTCGGGGGGCGAGTCTGAAGCTTTCTTT. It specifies CASSSGGESEAFF.

CDR3 sequence: CASSWRNTEAFF. The DNA of the CDR3 is TGTGCCAGCAGCTGGAGGAACACTGAAGCTTTCTTT. This chain joins TRBV7-9 and TRBJ1-1, with no clear D. Trimming pared 4 bases from V and 1 base from J, leaving 4 bases between. CDR1 SEHNR and CDR2 FQNEAQ come from the germline V gene (reference sequence). CDR3 length: 12 residues.

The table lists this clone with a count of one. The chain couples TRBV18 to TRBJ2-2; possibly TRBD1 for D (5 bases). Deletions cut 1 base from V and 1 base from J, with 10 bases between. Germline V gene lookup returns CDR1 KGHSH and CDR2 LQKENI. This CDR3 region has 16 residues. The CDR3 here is CASSPQLQENTGELFF. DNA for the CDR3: TGTGCCAGCTCACCACAGTTACAGGAGAACACCGGGGAGCTGTTTTTT.

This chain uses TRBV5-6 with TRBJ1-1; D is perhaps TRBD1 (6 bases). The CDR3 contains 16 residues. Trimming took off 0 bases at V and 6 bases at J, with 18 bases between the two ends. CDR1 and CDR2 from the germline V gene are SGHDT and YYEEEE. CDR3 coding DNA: TGTGCCAGCAGCTTGGTTTGGGTACAGGGTCGGTCTGAAGCTTTCTTT. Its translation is CASSLVWVQGRSEAFF.

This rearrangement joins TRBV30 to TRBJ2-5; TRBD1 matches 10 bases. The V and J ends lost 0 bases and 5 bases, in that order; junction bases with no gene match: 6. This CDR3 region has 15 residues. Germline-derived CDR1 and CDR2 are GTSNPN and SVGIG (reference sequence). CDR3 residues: CAWSVRTGGDETQYF. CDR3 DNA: TGTGCCTGGAGTGTACGGACAGGGGGAGACGAGACCCAGTACTTC. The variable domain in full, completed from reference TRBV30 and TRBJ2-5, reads SQTIHQWPATLVQPVGSPLSLECTVEGTSNPNLYWYRQAAGRGLQLLFYSVGIGQISSEVPQNLSASRPQDRQFILSSKKLLLSDSGFYLCAWSVRTGGDETQYFGPGTRLLVL.

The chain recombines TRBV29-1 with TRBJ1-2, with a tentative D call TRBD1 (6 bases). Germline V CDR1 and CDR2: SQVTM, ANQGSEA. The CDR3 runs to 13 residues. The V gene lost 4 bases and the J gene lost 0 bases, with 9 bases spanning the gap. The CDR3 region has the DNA TGCAGCGTTGGCAGGGGCTCTAACTATGGCTACACCTTC. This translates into CSVGRGSNYGYTF.

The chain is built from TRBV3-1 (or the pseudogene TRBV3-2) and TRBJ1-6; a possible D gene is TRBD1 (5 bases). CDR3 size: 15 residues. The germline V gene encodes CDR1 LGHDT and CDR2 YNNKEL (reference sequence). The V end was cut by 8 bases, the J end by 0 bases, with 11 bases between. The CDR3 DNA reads TGTGCCAGCGGGGCGGCGAGCTCCTATAATTCACCCCTCCACTTT. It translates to CASGAASSYNSPLHF.

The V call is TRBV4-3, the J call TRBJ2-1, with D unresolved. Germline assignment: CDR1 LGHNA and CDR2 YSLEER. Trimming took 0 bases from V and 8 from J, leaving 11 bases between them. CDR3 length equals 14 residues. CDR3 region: CASSQEAPYHEQFF. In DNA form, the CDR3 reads TGCGCCAGCAGCCAAGAAGCCCCGTACCATGAGCAGTTCTTC.

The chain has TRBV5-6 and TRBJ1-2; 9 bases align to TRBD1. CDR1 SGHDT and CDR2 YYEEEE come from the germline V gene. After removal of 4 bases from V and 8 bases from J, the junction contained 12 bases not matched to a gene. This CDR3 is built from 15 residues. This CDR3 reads CASSRPDRDRAGYTF. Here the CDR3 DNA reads TGTGCCAGCAGCAGACCCGATCGGGACAGGGCGGGCTACACCTTC.

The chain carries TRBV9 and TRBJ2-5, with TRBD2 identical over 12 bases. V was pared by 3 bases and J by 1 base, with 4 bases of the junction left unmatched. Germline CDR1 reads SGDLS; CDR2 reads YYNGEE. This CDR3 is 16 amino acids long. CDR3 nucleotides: TGTGCCAGCAGCGCAAGACTAGCGGGGGCCCAAGAGACCCAGTACTTC. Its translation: CASSARLAGAQETQYF.

The CDR3 spells CSVGDIAGYEQYF. In DNA, the CDR3 is TGCAGCGTTGGAGACATAGCGGGCTACGAGCAGTACTTC. The chain carries TRBV29-1 and TRBJ2-7; 7 bases agree with TRBD2. Germline CDR1 reads SQVTM; CDR2 reads ANQGSEA. CDR3 length equals 13 residues. J gave up 3 bases and V 4 bases, and 6 bases lay outside the gene matches.

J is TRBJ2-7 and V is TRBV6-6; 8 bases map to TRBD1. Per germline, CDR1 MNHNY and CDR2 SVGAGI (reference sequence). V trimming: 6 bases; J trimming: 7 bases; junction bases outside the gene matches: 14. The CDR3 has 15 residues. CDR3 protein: CASSFPPDRVGEQYF. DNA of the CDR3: TGTGCCAGCAGCTTTCCCCCGGACAGGGTTGGAGAGCAGTACTTC.

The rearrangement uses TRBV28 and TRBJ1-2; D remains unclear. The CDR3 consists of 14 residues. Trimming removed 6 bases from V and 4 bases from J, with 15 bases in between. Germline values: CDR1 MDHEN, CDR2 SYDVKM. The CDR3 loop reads CASSPDSFPYGYTF. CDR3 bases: TGTGCCAGCAGCCCCGACTCCTTCCCCTATGGCTACACCTTC.

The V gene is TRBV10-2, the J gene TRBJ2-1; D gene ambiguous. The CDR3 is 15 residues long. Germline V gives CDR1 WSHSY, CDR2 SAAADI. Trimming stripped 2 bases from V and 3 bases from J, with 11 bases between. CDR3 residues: CASSETPENYNEQFF. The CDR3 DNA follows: TGCGCCAGCAGTGAGACGCCTGAGAACTACAATGAGCAGTTCTTC.